The 5 T cell receptor beta chains below come from one sample, sequenced in a study of blood T cell repertoires in COVID-19 (dated by TCRdb to 2019 to 2021). The library came from the immunoSEQ multiplex PCR assay. In its TCRdb copy, this immuneACCESS table keeps in-frame sequences only and misses some clones. Where compared with another copy, unresolved V genes explain less than half of these, and the others have no known cause. The sample includes over 350,000 clones, with roughly nine tenths observed a single time. More than 0.85% of the sample is held by the ten biggest clonotypes. The sequencing sample was made of PBMCs or T cells enriched from blood (not recorded which). The source is a woman aged 40 to 50 who had been exposed to COVID-19.

The rearrangement joins TRBV5-6 to TRBJ2-7; D unresolved. The V and J ends lost 0 bases and 3 bases respectively, with 10 bases between them. Germline loops: CDR1 SGHDT, CDR2 YYEEEE. This CDR3 has 14 residues. This CDR3 reads CASSLEQSYYEQYF. In DNA form, the CDR3 reads TGTGCCAGCAGCTTGGAACAGAGCTACTACGAGCAGTACTTC.

V and J are TRBV5-1 and TRBJ2-5; 7 bases are shared with TRBD1. Germline CDR1 SGHRS, CDR2 YFSETQ. The CDR3 length is 15 residues. J lost 5 bases, V lost 6 bases, and 13 bases had no gene match. The CDR3 region has the DNA TGCGCCAGCACGTTCGGGACAGCTAATTCGGAGACCCAGTACTTC. Translated, it gives CASTFGTANSETQYF.

The V and J genes are TRBV19 and TRBJ1-2; TRBD1 matches 12 bases. V shed 7 bases, J shed 5 bases, and the junction held 5 bases outside the gene matches. The CDR3 loop spans 14 amino acids. The germline V gene has CDR1 LNHDA and CDR2 SQIVND (reference sequence). CDR3 sequence: CASNQGQGAYGYTF. In DNA, the CDR3 is TGTGCCAGTAATCAGGGACAGGGGGCGTATGGCTACACCTTC.

The J gene is TRBJ2-1, the V gene TRBV14; D is uncertain. CDR3 length: 13 amino acids. Trimming took 1 base from V and 5 from J, leaving 6 bases between them. The V gene's germline CDR1 is SGHDN and CDR2 FVKESK. This chain's CDR3 is CASSQAGNNEQFF. The CDR3 DNA reads TGTGCCAGCAGCCAAGCAGGTAACAATGAGCAGTTCTTC.

This chain connects TRBV7-9 to TRBJ2-5, with 8 bases that match TRBD2. Germline V gene data show CDR1 as SEHNR and CDR2 as FQNEAQ (reference sequence). This CDR3 has 18 residues. J was trimmed by 5 bases and V by 5 bases; bases with no gene match: 19. The CDR3 DNA sequence: TGTGCCAGCAGCGAACCGGGACTAGGAGGCCCCCGGTGGGAGACCCAGTACTTC. Residues: CASSEPGLGGPRWETQYF.